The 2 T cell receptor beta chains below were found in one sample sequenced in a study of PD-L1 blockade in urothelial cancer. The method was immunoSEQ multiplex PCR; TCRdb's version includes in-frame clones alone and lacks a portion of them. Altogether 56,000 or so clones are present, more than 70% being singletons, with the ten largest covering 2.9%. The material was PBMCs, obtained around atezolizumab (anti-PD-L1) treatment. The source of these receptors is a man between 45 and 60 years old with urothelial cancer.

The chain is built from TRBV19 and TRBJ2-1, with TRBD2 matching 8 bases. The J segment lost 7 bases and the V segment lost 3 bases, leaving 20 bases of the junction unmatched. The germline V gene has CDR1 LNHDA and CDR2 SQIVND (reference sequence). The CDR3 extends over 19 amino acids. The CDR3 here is CASSILFLSASGSANEQFF. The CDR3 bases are TGTGCCAGTAGTATTCTTTTCCTTTCTGCGAGCGGGAGTGCGAATGAGCAGTTCTTC.

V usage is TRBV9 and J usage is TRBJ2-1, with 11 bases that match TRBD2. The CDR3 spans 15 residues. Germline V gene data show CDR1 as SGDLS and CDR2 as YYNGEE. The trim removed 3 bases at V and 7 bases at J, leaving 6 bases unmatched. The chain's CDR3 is CASSETSGISNEQFF. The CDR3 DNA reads TGTGCCAGCAGCGAGACTAGCGGGATTTCGAATGAGCAGTTCTTC.